These 16 T cell receptor beta chains came from one sample sequenced in a study of T cell responses to AZD1222 COVID-19 vaccine (dated by TCRdb to the early 2020s). This specimen's time point label, per the study, means: baseline before first vaccination. Library creation used the immunoSEQ multiplex PCR assay. The clones in this table, taken by TCRdb from immuneACCESS, are in-frame only. Not every clone is retained; where verified, under half of the shortfall comes from an unresolved V gene, and the cause of the rest is unknown. The sample table shows about 140,000 clones, and approximately 83% are seen once. Together, the top ten hold about 8% of the sample. The sequencing here drew on peripheral blood, taken on day 0 of AZD1222 vaccination. The source of these receptors is an adult in good health.

The chain is built from TRBV30 and TRBJ1-2; TRBD1 agrees at 7 bases. This CDR3 is built from 13 residues. Germline V gives CDR1 GTSNPN, CDR2 SVGIG (reference sequence). Trimming at V came to 8 bases and at J to 7 bases, leaving 13 bases not matched to a gene. Here the CDR3 DNA reads TGTGCCAGAGACGGCAGGGGGAGAGGTGGCTACACCTTC. This encodes CARDGRGRGGYTF. The entire variable domain, with the rest obtained from reference TRBV30 and TRBJ1-2, is as follows: SQTIHQWPATLVQPVGSPLSLECTVEGTSNPNLYWYRQAAGRGLQLLFYSVGIGQISSEVPQNLSASRPQDRQFILSSKKLLLSDSGFYLCARDGRGRGGYTFGSGTRLTVV.

The genes are TRBV5-1 and TRBJ2-1, with 7 bases that match TRBD1. The CDR3 is 16 residues long. From germline, CDR1 is SGHRS and CDR2 YFSETQ. The trim removed 7 bases at V and 0 bases at J, leaving 10 bases unmatched. CDR3 in amino acids: CASSHPGQSSYNEQFF. The CDR3 DNA is TGCGCCAGCTCCCACCCGGGACAGAGCTCCTACAATGAGCAGTTCTTC.

V is TRBV4-2 and J is TRBJ1-2, with D tentatively TRBD1 (5 bases). Germline loops: CDR1 LGHNA, CDR2 YNFKEQ. CDR3 length equals 14 residues. Trimming removed 0 bases from V and 4 bases from J, with 9 bases in between. The CDR3 protein is CASSQDRDVYGYTF. The CDR3, as DNA: TGTGCCAGCAGCCAAGACAGGGACGTCTATGGCTACACCTTC.

The chain uses TRBV19 and TRBJ2-7, with D unclear. V was cut by 2 bases and J by 1 base, with 12 bases left in between. This CDR3 region has 15 residues. Per germline, CDR1 LNHDA and CDR2 SQIVND (reference sequence). CDR3 DNA: TGTGCCAGTAGTATATCCGGTCCTTATTCCTACGAGCAGTACTTC. Translation gives CASSISGPYSYEQYF. The whole variable domain, remainder taken from reference TRBV19 and TRBJ2-7, is DGGITQSPKYLFRKEGQNVTLSCEQNLNHDAMYWYRQDPGQGLRLIYYSQIVNDFQKGDIAEGYSVSREKKESFPLTVTSAQKNPTAFYLCASSISGPYSYEQYFGPGTRLTVT.

This clone was picked up a small number of times. The chain is built from TRBV19 and TRBJ1-4; D possibly corresponds to TRBD1 (6 bases). The CDR3 has 15 residues. The germline V and J ends were trimmed by 8 bases and 0 bases, with 13 bases remaining between them. Germline V lookup: CDR1 LNHDA, CDR2 SQIVND (reference sequence). This CDR3 is CASDPTGATNEKLFF. In DNA form, the CDR3 reads TGTGCCAGTGACCCGACAGGAGCAACTAATGAAAAACTGTTTTTT.

The chain combines TRBV10-2 with TRBJ2-7; D remains unclear. V lost 3 bases to trimming and J lost 0 bases, with 9 bases between them. The CDR3 runs to 14 residues. Germline V gives CDR1 WSHSY, CDR2 SAAADI. In nucleotides, the CDR3 is TGCGCCAGCAGTGACTACACAGACTCCTACGAGCAGTACTTC. It is translated as CASSDYTDSYEQYF.

The rearrangement uses TRBV4-1 and TRBJ2-1, with TRBD1 matching 7 bases. J gave up 7 bases and V 5 bases, and 8 bases lay outside the gene matches. Germline loops: CDR1 MGHRA, CDR2 YSYEKL. The CDR3 has 14 amino acids. The CDR3 DNA reads as TGCGCCAGCAGCTCCCGGGACAGCTTTAATGAGCAGTTCTTC. Translation: CASSSRDSFNEQFF.

The CDR3 spells CASSILYNEQFF. The CDR3 nucleotides read TGTGCCAGCAGCATTCTTTACAATGAGCAGTTCTTC. This rearrangement joins TRBV7-9 to TRBJ2-1, with unresolved D. Trimming cost V 5 bases and J 4 bases, with 6 bases left between them. The CDR3 has 12 residues. The germline V gene has CDR1 SEHNR and CDR2 FQNEAQ (reference sequence).

This sequence joins TRBV10-3 and TRBJ1-1, with a weak D call TRBD1 (5 bases). The CDR3 runs 13 residues. The V end was cut by 7 bases, the J end by 1 base, with 10 bases between. The germline V gene encodes CDR1 ENHRY and CDR2 SYGVKD. CDR3 DNA sequence: TGTGCCATCACCGGAGGGGAGAACACTGAAGCTTTCTTT. Amino acids: CAITGGENTEAFF.

This clone came up a few times. This rearrangement joins TRBV27 to TRBJ1-1; D ambiguous. This CDR3 spans 16 amino acids. Between the trimmed V and J ends, which lost 0 bases and 0 bases, there was a span of 11 bases. Germline assignment: CDR1 MNHEY and CDR2 SMNVEV (reference sequence). Here the CDR3 reads CASSLSTGSLNTEAFF. The CDR3 DNA sequence: TGTGCCAGCAGTTTATCGACGGGCAGCTTGAACACTGAAGCTTTCTTT.

This clone was recorded only once. The genes are TRBV5-1 and TRBJ1-4; D is unresolved. Trimming took 2 bases from V and 0 from J, leaving 5 bases between them. The germline V gene has CDR1 SGHRS and CDR2 YFSETQ. There are 14 residues in the CDR3. Here the CDR3 DNA reads TGCGCCAGCAGCTTTGGAACAACTAATGAAAAACTGTTTTTT. Translated: CASSFGTTNEKLFF.

In this sample, this clone turned up once. The V and J genes are TRBV2 and TRBJ2-7; a weak D match, TRBD1 (5 bases). The V end was cut by 5 bases, the J end by 6 bases, with 11 bases between. The CDR3 is made up of 12 amino acids. Germline CDR1 reads SNHLY; CDR2 reads FYNNEI. CDR3 in amino acids: CASSPLRGEQYF. CDR3 nucleotides: TGTGCCAGCAGTCCACTAAGGGGCGAGCAGTACTTC.

The chain couples TRBV6-5 to TRBJ1-2; perhaps TRBD1 as D (6 bases). This CDR3 comprises 15 residues. The V end was cut by 5 bases, the J end by 3 bases, with 16 bases between. Germline lookup yields CDR1 MNHEY and CDR2 SVGAGI. The CDR3 DNA is TGTGCCAGCAGTCAGGGGCCCACAGGGTACTATGGCTACACCTTC. This encodes CASSQGPTGYYGYTF.

The chain joins TRBV7-8 to TRBJ2-4, with D perhaps TRBD1 (5 bases). This CDR3 spans 17 amino acids. With 1 base removed from V and 5 bases from J, the gap between germline ends came to 18 bases. Germline CDR1 reads SGHVS; CDR2 reads FQNEAQ. Here the CDR3 reads CASSLGGYGAWQNIQYF. The CDR3 nucleotides read TGTGCCAGCAGCTTAGGGGGCTATGGCGCGTGGCAAAACATTCAGTACTTC.

The CDR3 nucleotides are TGTGCCAGCAAGGGTTACACTGAAGCTTTCTTT. It is translated as CASKGYTEAFF. The chain links TRBV28 to TRBJ1-1; unclear D gene. Germline V gene data show CDR1 as MDHEN and CDR2 as SYDVKM. V was pared by 7 bases and J by 3 bases, with 6 bases between. The CDR3 is made up of 11 amino acids. Supplemented by reference TRBV28 and TRBJ1-1, the full variable domain reads DVKVTQSSRYLVKRTGEKVFLECVQDMDHENMFWYRQDPGLGLRLIYFSYDVKMKEKGDIPEGYSVSREKKERFSLILESASTNQTSMYLCASKGYTEAFFGQGTRLTVV.

The V gene is TRBV4-1, the J gene TRBJ2-1; D gene unclear. The ends were cut back, 0 bases at V and 5 bases at J, with 5 bases in the middle. This CDR3 spans 13 amino acids. In germline, CDR1 is MGHRA, CDR2 YSYEKL. The CDR3 sequence: CASSQDPHNEQFF. The CDR3 coding sequence is TGCGCCAGCAGCCAAGACCCTCACAATGAGCAGTTCTTC.